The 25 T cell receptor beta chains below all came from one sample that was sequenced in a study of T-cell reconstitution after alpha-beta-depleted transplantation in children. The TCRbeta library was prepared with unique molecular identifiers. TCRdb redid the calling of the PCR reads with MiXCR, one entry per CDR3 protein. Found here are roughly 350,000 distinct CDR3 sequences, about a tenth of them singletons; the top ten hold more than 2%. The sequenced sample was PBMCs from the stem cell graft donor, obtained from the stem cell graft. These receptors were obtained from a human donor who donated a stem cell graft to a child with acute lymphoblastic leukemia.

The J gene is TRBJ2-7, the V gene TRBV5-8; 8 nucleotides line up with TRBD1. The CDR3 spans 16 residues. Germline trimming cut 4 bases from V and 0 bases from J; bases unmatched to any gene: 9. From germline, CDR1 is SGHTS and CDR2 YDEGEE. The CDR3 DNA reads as TGTGCCAGCAGCCTAAGGGGACAGGTTTTCTCCTACGAGCAGTACTTC. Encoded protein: CASSLRGQVFSYEQYF. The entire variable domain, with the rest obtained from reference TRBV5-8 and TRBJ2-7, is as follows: EAGVTQSPTHLIKTRGQQATLRCSPISGHTSVYWYQQALGLGLQFLLWYDEGEERNRGNFPPRFSGRQFPNYSSELNVNALELEDSALYLCASSLRGQVFSYEQYFGPGTRLTVT.

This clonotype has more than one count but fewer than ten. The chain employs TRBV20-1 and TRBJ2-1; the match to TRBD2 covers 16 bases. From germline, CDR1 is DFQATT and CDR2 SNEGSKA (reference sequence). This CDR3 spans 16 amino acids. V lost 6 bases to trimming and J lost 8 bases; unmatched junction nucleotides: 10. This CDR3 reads CSAYGTSGRAVYEQFF. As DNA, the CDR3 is TGCAGTGCCTATGGGACTAGCGGGAGGGCAGTCTATGAGCAGTTCTTC.

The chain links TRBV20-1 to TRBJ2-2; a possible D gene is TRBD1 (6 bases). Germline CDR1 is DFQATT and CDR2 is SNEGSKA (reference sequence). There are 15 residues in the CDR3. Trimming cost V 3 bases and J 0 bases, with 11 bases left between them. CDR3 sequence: CSASQDSSNTGELFF. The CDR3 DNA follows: TGCAGTGCTAGCCAGGACAGTTCGAACACCGGGGAGCTGTTTTTT.

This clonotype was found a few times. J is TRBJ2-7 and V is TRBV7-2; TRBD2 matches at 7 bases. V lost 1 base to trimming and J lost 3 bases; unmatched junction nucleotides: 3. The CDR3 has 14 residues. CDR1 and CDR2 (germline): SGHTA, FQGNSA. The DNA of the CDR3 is TGTGCCAGCAGCTTAGGGGGGGACTACTACGAGCAGTACTTC. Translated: CASSLGGDYYEQYF.

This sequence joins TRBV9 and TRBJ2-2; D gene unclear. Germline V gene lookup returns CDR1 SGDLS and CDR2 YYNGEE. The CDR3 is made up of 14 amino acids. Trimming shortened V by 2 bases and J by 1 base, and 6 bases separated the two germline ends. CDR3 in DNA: TGTGCCAGCAGCGTCCAGCAGAACACCGGGGAGCTGTTTTTT. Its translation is CASSVQQNTGELFF.

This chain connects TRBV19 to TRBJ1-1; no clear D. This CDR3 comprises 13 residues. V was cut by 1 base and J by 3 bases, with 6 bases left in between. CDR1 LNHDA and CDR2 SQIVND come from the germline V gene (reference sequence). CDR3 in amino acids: CASSIGRYTEAFF. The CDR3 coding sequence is TGTGCCAGTAGTATAGGGAGATACACTGAAGCTTTCTTT.

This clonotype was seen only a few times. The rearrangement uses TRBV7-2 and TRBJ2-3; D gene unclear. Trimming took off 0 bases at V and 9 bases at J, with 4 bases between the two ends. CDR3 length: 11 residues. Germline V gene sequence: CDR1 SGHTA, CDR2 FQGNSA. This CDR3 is CASSLARTQYF. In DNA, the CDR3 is TGTGCCAGCAGCTTAGCTCGCACGCAGTATTTT.

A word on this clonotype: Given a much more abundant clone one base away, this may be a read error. The CDR3 nucleotides read TGCAGTGCTAGTCTTTCCGGGACAGGGCTCTCAGATACGCAGTATTTT. Protein: CSASLSGTGLSDTQYF. This chain joins TRBV20-1 and TRBJ2-3; 9 nucleotides agree with TRBD1. With V trimmed by 3 bases and J by 4 bases, 11 bases remained unmatched. Germline V lookup: CDR1 DFQATT, CDR2 SNEGSKA (reference sequence). The length of the CDR3 is 16 residues.

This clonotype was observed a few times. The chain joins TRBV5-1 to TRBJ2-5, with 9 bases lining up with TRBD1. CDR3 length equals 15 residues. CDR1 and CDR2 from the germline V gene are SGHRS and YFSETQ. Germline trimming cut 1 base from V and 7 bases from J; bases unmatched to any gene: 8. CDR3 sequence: CASSLPGTGSLTQYF. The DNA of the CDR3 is TGCGCCAGCAGCTTGCCCGGGACAGGGAGCTTGACCCAGTACTTC. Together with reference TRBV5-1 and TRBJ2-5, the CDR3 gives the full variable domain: KAGVTQTPRYLIKTRGQQVTLSCSPISGHRSVSWYQQTPGQGLQFLFEYFSETQRNKGNFPGRFSGRQFSNSRSEMNVSTLELGDSALYLCASSLPGTGSLTQYFGPGTRLLVL.

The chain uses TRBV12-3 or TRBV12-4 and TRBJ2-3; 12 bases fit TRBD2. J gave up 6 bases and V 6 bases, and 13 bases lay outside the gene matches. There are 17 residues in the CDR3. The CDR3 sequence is CASSPALAGGRRDTQYF. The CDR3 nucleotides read TGTGCCAGCAGCCCAGCACTAGCGGGAGGACGGCGGGATACGCAGTATTTT.

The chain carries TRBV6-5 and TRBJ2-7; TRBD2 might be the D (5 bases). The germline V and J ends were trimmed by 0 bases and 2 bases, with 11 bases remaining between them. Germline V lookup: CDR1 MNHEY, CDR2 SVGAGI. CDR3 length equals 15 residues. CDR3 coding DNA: TGTGCCAGCAGTTACTCCCGCGGGTGGACCTACGAGCAGTACTTC. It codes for CASSYSRGWTYEQYF.

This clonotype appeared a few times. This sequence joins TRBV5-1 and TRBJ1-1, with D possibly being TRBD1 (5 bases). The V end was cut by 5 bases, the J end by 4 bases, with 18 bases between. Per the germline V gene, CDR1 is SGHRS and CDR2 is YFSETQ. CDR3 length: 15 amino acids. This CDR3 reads CASRWNLGGGTEAFF. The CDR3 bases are TGCGCCAGCAGATGGAACCTCGGGGGAGGCACTGAAGCTTTCTTT.

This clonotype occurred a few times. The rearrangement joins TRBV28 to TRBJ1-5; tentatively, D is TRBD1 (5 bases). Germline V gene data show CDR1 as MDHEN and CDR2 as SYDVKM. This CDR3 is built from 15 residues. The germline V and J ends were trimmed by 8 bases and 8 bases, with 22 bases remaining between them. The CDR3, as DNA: TGTGCCAGCGGAACCGGGACGTATGTCCAAGAGCCCCAGCATTTT. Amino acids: CASGTGTYVQEPQHF.

CDR3 bases: TGCGCCAGCAGCGACGGGACCGCCACAGATACGCAGTATTTT. Translation: CASSDGTATDTQYF. The chain has TRBV5-1 and TRBJ2-3; D tentatively fits TRBD1 or TRBD2 (5 bases each). Germline CDR1 reads SGHRS; CDR2 reads YFSETQ. The ends were cut back, 4 bases at V and 2 bases at J, with 11 bases in the middle. This CDR3 has 14 residues.

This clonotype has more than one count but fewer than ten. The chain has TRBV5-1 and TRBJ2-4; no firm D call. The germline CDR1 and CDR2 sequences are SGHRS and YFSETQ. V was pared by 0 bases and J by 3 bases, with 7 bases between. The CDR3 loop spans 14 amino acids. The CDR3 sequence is CASSLEGNKNIQYF. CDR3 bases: TGCGCCAGCAGCTTGGAAGGAAACAAAAACATTCAGTACTTC.

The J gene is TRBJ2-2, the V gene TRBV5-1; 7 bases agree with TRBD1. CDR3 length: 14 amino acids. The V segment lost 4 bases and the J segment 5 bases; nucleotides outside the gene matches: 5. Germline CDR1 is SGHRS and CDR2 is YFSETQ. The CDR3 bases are TGCGCCAGCAGCCAGGGACAGCCAACCGGGGAGCTGTTTTTT. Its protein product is CASSQGQPTGELFF.

The CDR3 bases are TGTGCCAGCAGCGTAGTGGCAGGGGATAGTACCGGGGAGCTGTTTTTT. This encodes CASSVVAGDSTGELFF. V and J are TRBV9 and TRBJ2-2; D perhaps matches TRBD1 (6 bases). The V gene lost 0 bases and the J gene lost 5 bases, with 14 bases spanning the gap. This CDR3 has 16 amino acids. The V gene's germline CDR1 is SGDLS and CDR2 YYNGEE. The full variable domain, completed using reference TRBV9 and TRBJ2-2, is DSGVTQTPKHLITATGQRVTLRCSPRSGDLSVYWYQQSLDQGLQFLIQYYNGEERAKGNILERFSAQQFPDLHSELNLSSLELGDSALYFCASSVVAGDSTGELFFGEGSRLTVL.

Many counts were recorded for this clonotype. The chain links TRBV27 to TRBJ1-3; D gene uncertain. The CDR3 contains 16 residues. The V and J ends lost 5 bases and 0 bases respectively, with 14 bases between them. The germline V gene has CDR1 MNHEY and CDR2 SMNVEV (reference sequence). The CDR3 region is CASSPSGRNSGNTIYF. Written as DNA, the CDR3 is TGTGCCAGCAGTCCCTCGGGCCGGAACTCTGGAAACACCATATATTTT.

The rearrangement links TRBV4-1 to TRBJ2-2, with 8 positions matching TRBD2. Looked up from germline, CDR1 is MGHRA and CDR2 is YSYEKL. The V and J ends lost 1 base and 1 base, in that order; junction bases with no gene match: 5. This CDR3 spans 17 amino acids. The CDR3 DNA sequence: TGCGCCAGCAGCCAAGGGGCTGCGGGGGGGAACACCGGGGAGCTGTTTTTT. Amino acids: CASSQGAAGGNTGELFF.

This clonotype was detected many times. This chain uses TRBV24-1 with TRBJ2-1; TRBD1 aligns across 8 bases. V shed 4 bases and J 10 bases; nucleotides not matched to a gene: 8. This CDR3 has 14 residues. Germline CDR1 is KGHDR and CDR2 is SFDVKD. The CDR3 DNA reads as TGTGCCACCAGTGACCAGGGGGCGCGGAGAGAGCAGTTCTTC. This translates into CATSDQGARREQFF.

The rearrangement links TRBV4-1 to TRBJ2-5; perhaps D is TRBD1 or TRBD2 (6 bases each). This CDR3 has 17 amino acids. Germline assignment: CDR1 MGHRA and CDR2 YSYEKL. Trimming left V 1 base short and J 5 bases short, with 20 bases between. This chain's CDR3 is CASSQAPPWGAGETQYF. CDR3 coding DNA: TGCGCCAGCAGCCAAGCCCCCCCGTGGGGGGCCGGGGAGACCCAGTACTTC.

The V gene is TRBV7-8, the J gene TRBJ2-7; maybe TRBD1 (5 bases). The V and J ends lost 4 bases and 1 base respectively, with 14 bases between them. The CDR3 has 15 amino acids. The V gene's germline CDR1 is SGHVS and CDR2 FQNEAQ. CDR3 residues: CASSSRETSSYEQYF. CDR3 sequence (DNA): TGTGCCAGCAGCTCCAGGGAAACATCGTCCTACGAGCAGTACTTC. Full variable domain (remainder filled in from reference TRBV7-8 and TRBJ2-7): GAGVSQSPRYKVAKRGQDVALRCDPISGHVSLFWYQQALGQGPEFLTYFQNEAQLDKSGLPSDRFFAERPEGSVSTLKIQRTQQEDSAVYLCASSSRETSSYEQYFGPGTRLTVT.

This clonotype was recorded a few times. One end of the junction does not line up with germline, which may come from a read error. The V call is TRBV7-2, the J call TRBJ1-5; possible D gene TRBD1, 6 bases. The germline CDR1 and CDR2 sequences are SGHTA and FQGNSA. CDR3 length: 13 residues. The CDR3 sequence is CASSVEPGHSLGF. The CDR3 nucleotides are TGTGCCAGCAGCGTGGAACCGGGACATTCATTAGGTTTT.

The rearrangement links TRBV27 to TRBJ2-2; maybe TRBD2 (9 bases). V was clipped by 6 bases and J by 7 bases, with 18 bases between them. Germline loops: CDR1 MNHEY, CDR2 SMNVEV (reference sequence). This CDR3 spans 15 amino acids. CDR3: CASRFPSGTGGELFF. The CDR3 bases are TGTGCCAGCAGATTTCCTAGCGGGACAGGCGGGGAGCTGTTTTTT.

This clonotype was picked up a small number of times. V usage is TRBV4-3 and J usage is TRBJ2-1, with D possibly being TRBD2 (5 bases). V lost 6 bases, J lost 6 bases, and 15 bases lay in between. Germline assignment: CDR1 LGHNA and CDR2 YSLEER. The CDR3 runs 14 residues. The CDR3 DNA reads TGCGCCAGCAGTCCCAACGGGGTGGGCAATGAGCAGTTCTTC. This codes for CASSPNGVGNEQFF.